A single sample is the source of the 19 T cell receptor beta chains below, sequenced in a study of T cell repertoires in cytomegalovirus infection. Via MiXCR, TCRdb re-called the reads, giving one row per CDR3 protein. The data contain over 250,000 distinct CDR3 sequences, roughly a fifth of them singletons. These TCRs are of unknown antigen specificity. This specimen consisted of cultured PBMCs, obtained from culture after CMV antigen stimulation. These receptor sequences come from a human donor in good health (CMV status not recorded). Some clones in this sample may be carry-over from other donors' samples.

This clonotype was seen only a few times. The gene calls are TRBV7-9 and TRBJ2-3; 15 bases agree with TRBD2. V shed 1 base, J shed 3 bases, and the junction held 5 bases outside the gene matches. CDR3 size: 18 residues. Germline CDR1 and CDR2: SEHNR and FQNEAQ (reference sequence). The CDR3 nucleotides read TGTGCCAGCAGCTTAGGGACTAGCGGGAGGGCTGTGACAGATACGCAGTATTTT. Translation gives CASSLGTSGRAVTDTQYF.

This clonotype was found many times. The chain uses TRBV7-8 and TRBJ1-1; D is unclear. V gave up 5 bases and J gave up 6 bases, with 19 bases separating them. The germline V gene encodes CDR1 SGHVS and CDR2 FQNEAQ. CDR3 length: 15 residues. The CDR3 region is CASSPWINRYAEAFF. CDR3 nucleotides: TGTGCCAGCAGCCCCTGGATCAATCGGTACGCTGAAGCTTTCTTT. Complete variable domain (other parts from reference TRBV7-8 and TRBJ1-1): GAGVSQSPRYKVAKRGQDVALRCDPISGHVSLFWYQQALGQGPEFLTYFQNEAQLDKSGLPSDRFFAERPEGSVSTLKIQRTQQEDSAVYLCASSPWINRYAEAFFGQGTRLTVV.

This clonotype was observed a few times. This chain joins TRBV7-9 and TRBJ1-1; D not certain. With 9 bases removed from V and 4 bases from J, the gap between germline ends came to 9 bases. The CDR3 has 11 amino acids. The germline gives CDR1 SEHNR, CDR2 FQNEAQ (reference sequence). In DNA form, the CDR3 reads TGTGCCAGGGGGTCGCTCACTGAAGCTTTCTTT. It encodes CARGSLTEAFF.

This clonotype turned up a few times. The V gene is TRBV20-1, the J gene TRBJ1-6; no reliable D call. Trimming took 3 bases from V and 3 from J, leaving 6 bases between them. The CDR3 is 13 amino acids. The germline V gene has CDR1 DFQATT and CDR2 SNEGSKA (reference sequence). CDR3 amino acids: CSARRGYNSPLHF. CDR3 bases: TGCAGTGCTAGGCGGGGCTATAATTCACCCCTCCACTTT.

This clonotype has at least ten counts. The rearrangement links TRBV28 to TRBJ2-5; D is perhaps TRBD2 (5 bases). Germline V gives CDR1 MDHEN, CDR2 SYDVKM. Between the trimmed V and J ends, which lost 1 base and 1 base, there was a span of 13 bases. The CDR3 totals 16 residues. The DNA of the CDR3 is TGTGCCAGCAGTTTATATCGAGGGCAAGTCCAAGAGACCCAGTACTTC. Amino acid sequence: CASSLYRGQVQETQYF. The variable domain in full, completed from reference TRBV28 and TRBJ2-5, reads DVKVTQSSRYLVKRTGEKVFLECVQDMDHENMFWYRQDPGLGLRLIYFSYDVKMKEKGDIPEGYSVSREKKERFSLILESASTNQTSMYLCASSLYRGQVQETQYFGPGTRLLVL.

This clonotype was detected a few times. The genes are TRBV6-2 or TRBV6-3 and TRBJ2-2; D gene ambiguous. CDR3 length: 14 residues. Trimming took off 6 bases at V and 5 bases at J, with 13 bases between the two ends. The germline CDR1 and CDR2 sequences are MNHEY and SVGEGT. CDR3 nucleotide sequence: TGTGCCAGCAGATCCGGCACTCAAACCGGGGAGCTGTTTTTT. Translating it yields CASRSGTQTGELFF.

In this sample, this clonotype turned up many times. V is TRBV7-2 and J is TRBJ1-2; D gene uncertain. Germline values: CDR1 SGHTA, CDR2 FQGNSA. The CDR3 length is 13 residues. Trimming removed 1 base at V and 13 bases at J, with 16 bases between. The CDR3 spells CASSLEDPQAITF. CDR3 coding DNA: TGTGCCAGCAGCTTAGAGGACCCCCAGGCGATCACCTTC.

This clonotype has only a few counts. The V call is TRBV6-2 or TRBV6-3, the J call TRBJ2-1; D gene unclear. Germline assignment: CDR1 MNHEY and CDR2 SVGEGT. The CDR3 contains 14 residues. The ends were cut back, 5 bases at V and 10 bases at J, with 18 bases in the middle. CDR3 DNA: TGTGCCAGCAGTCCAGTGTATAATGCGTACGAGCAGTTCTTC. This codes for CASSPVYNAYEQFF.

This sequence joins TRBV11-2 and TRBJ2-1; a possible D gene is TRBD2 (5 bases). The CDR3 runs 16 residues. Germline V lookup: CDR1 SGHAT, CDR2 FQNNGV. V was shortened by 5 bases and J by 2 bases, with 16 bases between the two germline ends. This CDR3 reads CASSTFEGAPYNEQFF. The CDR3 nucleotides are TGTGCCAGCAGCACCTTTGAGGGAGCGCCCTACAATGAGCAGTTCTTC.

V gene TRBV7-6 combines with J gene TRBJ1-2; 7 nucleotides line up with TRBD1. The germline gives CDR1 SGHVS, CDR2 FNYEAQ. The CDR3 is 14 amino acids. The trim removed 7 bases at V and 1 base at J, leaving 6 bases unmatched. The CDR3 spells CASIDQGDNYGYTF. The DNA for the CDR3 is TGTGCCAGCATCGACCAGGGGGATAACTATGGCTACACCTTC.

This clonotype was found many times. V gene TRBV30 combines with J gene TRBJ2-1; D is possibly TRBD1 (5 bases). Between the trimmed V and J ends, which lost 5 bases and 6 bases, there was a span of 14 bases. The length of the CDR3 is 13 residues. Germline values: CDR1 GTSNPN, CDR2 SVGIG (reference sequence). DNA of the CDR3: TGTGCCTGGTCCCCGACAGTAACCAATGAGCAGTTCTTC. This sequence encodes CAWSPTVTNEQFF.

The rearrangement uses TRBV4-1 and TRBJ2-3; no reliable D call. V was cut by 1 base and J by 0 bases, with 11 bases left in between. The CDR3 has 16 residues. Germline loops: CDR1 MGHRA, CDR2 YSYEKL. CDR3 region: CASSQVVARSTDTQYF. The CDR3 DNA reads TGCGCCAGCAGCCAAGTAGTAGCACGGAGCACAGATACGCAGTATTTT.

This clonotype was recorded many times. The chain has TRBV20-1 and TRBJ2-5, with TRBD2 as a possible D gene (5 bases). Germline V gene sequence: CDR1 DFQATT, CDR2 SNEGSKA (reference sequence). V lost 6 bases and J 1 base, leaving 18 bases between the germline ends. This CDR3 has 15 amino acids. CDR3 in amino acids: CSAFDPTGSQETQYF. CDR3 coding DNA: TGCAGTGCCTTTGACCCCACGGGGAGCCAAGAGACCCAGTACTTC.

This clonotype was counted a few times. V is TRBV11-3 and J is TRBJ1-1; D gene unclear. Trimming shortened V by 8 bases and J by 1 base, and 8 bases separated the two germline ends. There are 12 residues in the CDR3. Germline CDR1 reads SGHNT; CDR2 reads YENEEA. The CDR3 region is CASGPGNTEAFF. CDR3 nucleotide sequence: TGTGCCAGCGGCCCGGGGAACACTGAAGCTTTCTTT.

This clonotype was observed at least ten times. V is TRBV7-2 and J is TRBJ1-1, with D perhaps TRBD1 (5 bases). This CDR3 contains 13 residues. Trimming cost V 3 bases and J 4 bases, with 9 bases left between them. Germline values: CDR1 SGHTA, CDR2 FQGNSA. CDR3 sequence reads: CASSFRGGTEAFF. As DNA, the CDR3 is TGTGCCAGCAGCTTTCGGGGGGGCACTGAAGCTTTCTTT.

The V call is TRBV6-2 or TRBV6-3, the J call TRBJ2-1, with 8 bases that match TRBD2. Germline trimming cut 6 bases from V and 8 bases from J; bases unmatched to any gene: 15. CDR1 and CDR2 (germline): MNHEY, SVGEGT. This CDR3 contains 16 residues. The CDR3 DNA sequence: TGTGCCAGCAGAATTCCGGGACTAGTCTCTTTGGATGAGCAGTTCTTC. Translated: CASRIPGLVSLDEQFF.

The V and J genes are TRBV6-2 or TRBV6-3 and TRBJ1-1, with D unclear. The CDR3 has 13 residues. The germline V gene has CDR1 MNHEY and CDR2 SVGEGT. With 6 bases removed from V and 1 base from J, the gap between germline ends came to 9 bases. The CDR3 bases are TGTGCCAGCAGGGGATTCGGGAACACTGAAGCTTTCTTT. Amino acids: CASRGFGNTEAFF.

This clonotype was detected many times. The genes are TRBV12-3 or TRBV12-4 and TRBJ1-1; D perhaps matches TRBD1 (5 bases). This CDR3 has 13 amino acids. V dropped 0 bases and J dropped 11 bases, with 13 bases sitting between them. DNA of the CDR3: TGTGCCAGCAGTTTAGCTTCTGGGACTCCGGCTTTCTTT. It specifies CASSLASGTPAFF.

The chain is built from TRBV28 and TRBJ2-1; D possibly corresponds to TRBD2 (7 bases). The germline V gene has CDR1 MDHEN and CDR2 SYDVKM. The germline V and J ends were trimmed by 5 bases and 5 bases, with 19 bases remaining between them. This CDR3 has 16 residues. The CDR3 is CASSGRGPDVNNEQFF. The CDR3 DNA reads TGTGCCAGCAGTGGGCGGGGGCCGGACGTTAACAATGAGCAGTTCTTC.